The clone carrying this TCR beta chain has only a few counts. Its antigen is undetermined. The data derive from a study of CD8 T cells in ankylosing spondylitis. V lost 0 bases to trimming and J lost 5 bases; unmatched junction nucleotides: 3. The CDR3 is 15 residues long. The germline gives CDR1 SGHRS, CDR2 YFSETQ. General study findings and limits: The clones that were linked to disease were reported to be significantly enriched in matched synovial fluid samples from ankylosing spondylitis patients. As for the disease-linked clones, they showed a CD8+ phenotype and occurred at relatively low frequencies in peripheral blood. Blood of patients with ankylosing spondylitis appeared to be characterized by a TCR beta motif of seven or eight highly homologous variants.

It was by quantitative 5'-RACE with molecular barcodes that TCR beta libraries were made. TCRdb re-derived calls from the 5' RACE reads in MiXCR, one entry per CDR3 protein. The table lists hundreds of thousands of distinct CDR3 sequences, over 9.5% of them singletons. V gene TRBV5-1 combines with J gene TRBJ2-2; TRBD1 aligns across 8 bases. The receptor was isolated from a male donor with ankylosing spondylitis. The source material was blood, either unsorted or a sorted T cell fraction (not recorded which). The CDR3 DNA reads TGCGCCAGCAGCTTGGGGACAGGGAGGACCGGGGAGCTGTTTTTT. Its translation: CASSLGTGRTGELFF.